This T cell receptor (beta chain) was captured in a study of OX40 agonist ivuxolimab in advanced cancers. Study background: A mean age of roughly 66 years, range roughly 20 to 85, was recorded, and 70% to 85% were male. Study-wide findings and caveats: Clonal expansion was among the lowest in partial responders at 0.1-3.0 mg/kg, especially CD8+. CD8+ T cells were the subset that, on average, had more expanded clones than CD4+.

Points on this clone: Its antigen is not known.

V lost 1 base and J 2 bases, leaving 10 bases between the germline ends. From germline, CDR1 is LNHNV and CDR2 YYDKDF (reference sequence). This CDR3 has 15 residues. Sequencing used immunoSEQ multiplex PCR; TCRdb keeps in-frame clones, though not all of them. The table lists about 21,000 clones, 70% to 85% of them singletons. The chain joins TRBV15 to TRBJ2-3, with TRBD1 as a possible D gene (5 bases). The sample consisted of CD4+ or CD8+ T cells sorted from blood, taken in a trial of the OX40 agonist ivuxolimab. The source is an adult with an advanced solid tumor such as melanoma, head and neck, liver or kidney cancer. The CDR3 is CATSRGRTTTDTQYF. The CDR3 DNA follows: TGTGCCACCAGCAGAGGCCGGACAACCACAGATACGCAGTATTTT.